This T cell receptor beta chain was observed in a study of spatial heterogeneity in lung cancer. Study details: Sequences of the beta chain were consistently detected in greater numbers than alpha-chain sequences.

The CDR3 loop spans 13 amino acids. V was pared by 0 bases and J by 4 bases, with 6 bases between. Germline V gene lookup returns CDR1 SGHDN and CDR2 FVKESK. On each TCR cDNA molecule, a unique molecular identifier was present. MiXCR was run by TCRdb on the 5' RACE reads, yielding one entry per CDR3 protein. The repertoire holds about 92,000 distinct CDR3 sequences, with roughly 12% as singletons. This clonotype has a handful of counts. The time point denotes: sample taken at primary tumor resection. Unsorted whole RNA from tumor, nontumor lung or frozen PBMC underwent sequencing. The rearrangement uses TRBV14 and TRBJ2-5, with D uncertain. The clonotype comes from a male donor with early-stage non-small cell lung cancer. The specimen comprised PBMCs, sampled at surgery. CDR3 nucleotides: TGTGCCAGCAGCCAAGATGGGCGAGAGACCCAGTACTTC. Residues: CASSQDGRETQYF.